The 20 T cell receptor beta chains below come from one sample, sequenced in a study of CD8 T cells in ankylosing spondylitis. Notes on the study in general: Characteristic, it appeared, of ankylosing spondylitis blood was a TCR beta motif of roughly eight highly homologous variants.

Antigens of these TCRs are unknown. TCRdb redid the calling of the 5' RACE reads with MiXCR, one entry per CDR3 protein. The profile shows about 500,000 distinct CDR3 sequences, approximately 5% of them singletons. Material for sequencing was blood, either unsorted or a sorted T cell fraction (not recorded which). These receptor sequences come from a male donor with ankylosing spondylitis.

This clonotype was observed at least ten times. The rearrangement links TRBV6-2 or TRBV6-3 to TRBJ2-7; the match to TRBD2 covers 14 bases. With 6 bases clipped from V and 3 bases from J, the junction kept 4 bases outside the gene matches. The CDR3 runs to 15 residues. Germline values: CDR1 MNHEY, CDR2 SVGEGT. CDR3 region: CASRNGLAGGYEQYF. Written as DNA, the CDR3 is TGTGCCAGCAGAAATGGACTAGCGGGAGGCTACGAGCAGTACTTC.

In this sample, this clonotype turned up a few times. The J gene is TRBJ1-2, the V gene TRBV20-1; maybe TRBD1 (6 bases). With 5 bases removed from V and 6 bases from J, the gap between germline ends came to 16 bases. Germline V gene data show CDR1 as DFQATT and CDR2 as SNEGSKA (reference sequence). This CDR3 is built from 13 residues. This CDR3 is CSAQPGTRDGYTF. CDR3 coding DNA: TGCAGTGCTCAACCCGGGACAAGGGATGGCTACACCTTC.

This clonotype came up many times. This chain uses TRBV6-1 with TRBJ1-1; possibly TRBD1 for D (6 bases). The CDR3 sequence is 15 residues long. The V and J ends lost 5 bases and 6 bases respectively, with 19 bases between them. Germline values: CDR1 MNHNS, CDR2 SASEGT. CDR3 nucleotide sequence: TGTGCCAGCAGTACCTTTTGGGGGCGGCCGTCTGAAGCTTTCTTT. This translates into CASSTFWGRPSEAFF.

As concerns this clonotype: A much more abundant neighbour one base away suggests this may be a read error. The rearrangement uses TRBV10-3 and TRBJ2-7; D unresolved. Trimming pared 4 bases from V and 3 bases from J, leaving 16 bases between. The CDR3 has 15 residues. Germline CDR1 is ENHRY and CDR2 is SYGVKD. CDR3 nucleotides: TGTGCCATCAGTGTCTGGAAAGTGGGGAACTACGAGCAGTACTTC. It encodes CAISVWKVGNYEQYF.

This clonotype has at least ten counts. DNA of the CDR3: TGTGCCAGCAGCCAATCTCTACTACCCTACGAGCAGTACTTC. This sequence encodes CASSQSLLPYEQYF. This rearrangement joins TRBV3-1 to TRBJ2-7; D not certain. Trimming removed 2 bases from V and 2 bases from J, with 10 bases in between. Germline CDR1 is LGHDT and CDR2 is YNNKEL (reference sequence). The CDR3 is 14 residues long.

The table lists this clonotype with many counts. The chain links TRBV6-5 to TRBJ1-5; D is perhaps TRBD1 (5 bases). V lost 4 bases and J lost 0, with 10 bases in between. Germline CDR1 MNHEY, CDR2 SVGAGI. The CDR3 is 15 residues long. CDR3 in amino acids: CASSSTVYSNQPQHF. CDR3 bases: TGTGCCAGCAGTTCGACAGTCTATAGCAATCAGCCCCAGCATTTT.

This clonotype was seen a handful of times. The chain couples TRBV5-1 to TRBJ2-5; 11 bases fit TRBD2. Germline V gene sequence: CDR1 SGHRS, CDR2 YFSETQ. CDR3 length equals 16 residues. Unmatched junction bases numbered 10, after V lost 4 bases and J lost 5 bases. CDR3 DNA: TGCGCCAGCAGCGGGCGACTAGCGGGGCCTATGGAGACCCAGTACTTC. Its translation: CASSGRLAGPMETQYF.

This clonotype was observed many times. V and J are TRBV28 and TRBJ2-7; no clear D. This CDR3 region has 15 residues. The ends were cut back, 3 bases at V and 6 bases at J, with 18 bases in the middle. In germline, CDR1 is MDHEN, CDR2 SYDVKM. CDR3 protein: CASSLTGKARAEQYF. As DNA, the CDR3 is TGTGCCAGCAGTTTGACGGGCAAGGCTCGGGCCGAGCAGTACTTC.

This clonotype was seen only a few times. The rearrangement links TRBV6-1 to TRBJ2-7, with TRBD2 identical over 14 bases. CDR3 length: 17 residues. Germline loops: CDR1 MNHNS, CDR2 SASEGT. The J segment lost 1 base and the V segment lost 5 bases, leaving 7 bases of the junction unmatched. CDR3 DNA: TGTGCCAGCAGTCTAGGGACTAGCGGGAGTTGGTCCTACGAGCAGTACTTC. Residues: CASSLGTSGSWSYEQYF.

This clonotype has ten or more counts. This chain connects TRBV20-1 to TRBJ2-5; the D is unclear. The CDR3 has 13 amino acids. Trimming left V 3 bases short and J 5 bases short, with 13 bases between. Germline V gene data show CDR1 as DFQATT and CDR2 as SNEGSKA (reference sequence). The CDR3 DNA is TGCAGTGCTAGGGTATTTGCTAGGGAGACCCAGTACTTC. Protein sequence: CSARVFARETQYF.

The table lists this clonotype with many counts. The V call is TRBV5-6, the J call TRBJ2-2; D is undetermined. CDR1 and CDR2 from the germline V gene are SGHDT and YYEEEE. CDR3 size: 15 residues. V was pared by 1 base and J by 3 bases, with 10 bases between. In DNA, the CDR3 is TGTGCCAGCAGCTTGAACAGATGGGACACCGGGGAGCTGTTTTTT. Amino acid sequence: CASSLNRWDTGELFF. Drawing the rest from reference TRBV5-6 and TRBJ2-2, the complete variable domain is DAGVTQSPTHLIKTRGQQVTLRCSPKSGHDTVSWYQQALGQGPQFIFQYYEEEERQRGNFPDRFSGHQFPNYSSELNVNALLLGDSALYLCASSLNRWDTGELFFGEGSRLTVL.

This clonotype was found many times. The genes are TRBV24-1 and TRBJ2-3; 8 positions agree with TRBD2. This CDR3 comprises 17 residues. The V gene's germline CDR1 is KGHDR and CDR2 SFDVKD. J gave up 2 bases and V 5 bases, and 11 bases lay outside the gene matches. The CDR3 sequence: CATSGVVAGLFTDTQYF. In nucleotides, the CDR3 is TGTGCCACCAGTGGAGTGGTAGCGGGACTTTTCACAGATACGCAGTATTTT.

This clonotype was observed a few times. The rearrangement joins TRBV7-9 to TRBJ2-7; 7 nucleotides match TRBD2. Germline V CDR1 and CDR2: SEHNR, FQNEAQ (reference sequence). Trimming took 1 base from V and 2 from J; bases not matched to a gene: 5. This CDR3 has 15 residues. CDR3 DNA: TGTGCCAGCAGCTTAGGGGGAGGGCCAACCTACGAGCAGTACTTC. This encodes CASSLGGGPTYEQYF.

The table lists this clonotype with many counts. The chain joins TRBV5-1 to TRBJ2-2; D remains unclear. Trimming stripped 0 bases from V and 0 bases from J, with 6 bases between. In germline, CDR1 is SGHRS, CDR2 YFSETQ. CDR3 size: 15 residues. CDR3 in amino acids: CASSLGSPNTGELFF. CDR3 DNA sequence: TGCGCCAGCAGCTTGGGCAGCCCGAACACCGGGGAGCTGTTTTTT.

This clonotype was observed at least ten times. This chain connects TRBV6-5 to TRBJ2-1, with TRBD1 matching 8 bases. The CDR3 extends over 16 amino acids. Trimming removed 4 bases from V and 7 bases from J; junction bases left unmatched: 12. Germline CDR1 MNHEY, CDR2 SVGAGI. The CDR3 is CASSSNRQGKLNEQFF. In nucleotides, the CDR3 is TGTGCCAGCAGTTCTAACCGACAGGGGAAGTTGAATGAGCAGTTCTTC.

The chain couples TRBV29-1 to TRBJ2-1, with 7 positions matching TRBD1. The germline V gene has CDR1 SQVTM and CDR2 ANQGSEA. The trim removed 1 base at V and 7 bases at J, leaving 10 bases unmatched. The CDR3 contains 15 residues. The chain's CDR3 is CSVEGSRTGPNEQFF. The DNA for the CDR3 is TGCAGCGTTGAAGGATCCCGGACAGGCCCAAATGAGCAGTTCTTC.

A few counts support this clonotype. The genes are TRBV2 and TRBJ2-4, with D possibly being TRBD2 (5 bases). The germline gives CDR1 SNHLY, CDR2 FYNNEI. Trimming shortened V by 7 bases and J by 0 bases, and 16 bases separated the two germline ends. The CDR3 is made up of 16 amino acids. The CDR3 nucleotides are TGTGCCAGCACCCGTGAGGGCCTACTAGCCAAAAACATTCAGTACTTC. Its translation: CASTREGLLAKNIQYF.

This clonotype was recorded many times. V usage is TRBV24-1 and J usage is TRBJ2-1, with D hard to call. Trimming removed 1 base from V and 8 bases from J, with 8 bases in between. The CDR3 runs 13 residues. The germline gives CDR1 KGHDR, CDR2 SFDVKD. In DNA form, the CDR3 reads TGTGCCACCAGTGATTTTTCCGGCGATGAGCAGTTCTTC. Translating gives CATSDFSGDEQFF.

This clonotype was counted a few times. The V gene is TRBV19, the J gene TRBJ1-2; tentatively, D is TRBD1 (6 bases). CDR3 length equals 13 residues. Germline assignment: CDR1 LNHDA and CDR2 SQIVND (reference sequence). Trimming stripped 6 bases from V and 2 bases from J, with 10 bases between. CDR3 in amino acids: CASRGTKNYGYTF. The DNA of the CDR3 is TGTGCCAGTAGGGGGACAAAAAACTATGGCTACACCTTC.

In this sample, this clonotype turned up many times. A read error may account for a junction end that differs from germline. This chain joins TRBV20-1 and TRBJ2-5; the match to TRBD2 covers 14 bases. This CDR3 region has 12 residues. CDR1 is DFQATT, CDR2 SNEGSKA, per germline (reference sequence). The CDR3 loop is CSAPGLAGALGF. The CDR3, as DNA: TGCAGTGCCCCGGGACTAGCGGGGGCGCTTGGCTTC.